Below, one TCR beta chain is given with its context. This sample was taken from a study of CD8+ T cells in alopecia areata. Treatment denoted: oral pan-JAK inhibitor, 5-10 mg twice daily. Lesional scalp punch biopsies and peripheral blood came from alopecia areata patients. In each case, RNA was isolated and then reverse transcribed into cDNA as the sequencing template. Sequencing used immunoSEQ multiplex PCR; TCRdb keeps in-frame clones, though not all of them. There are 80,000 or so clones in the sample; around two thirds occur only once, and 23% lies in the top ten. Per germline, CDR1 MGHRA and CDR2 YSYEKL. Unmatched junction bases numbered 5, after V lost 4 bases and J lost 6 bases. The CDR3 runs 14 residues.

J is TRBJ2-7 and V is TRBV4-1; 11 positions match TRBD2. The source was CD8+ T cells sorted from blood, collected at week 24, from a patient treated with tofacitinib. This receptor was identified in a human donor with alopecia areata. The DNA for the CDR3 is TGCGCCAGCAGCCTTACTAGCGGGGGAGGCGAGCAGTACTTC. Protein sequence: CASSLTSGGGEQYF.